Shown below are 23 T cell receptor beta chains from a single sample sequenced in a study of blood T cell repertoires in COVID-19. This table comes from immunoSEQ multiplex PCR, and its TCRdb copy is limited to in-frame clones, with some not included. The sample lists under 300,000 clones, approximately 79% occurring once. Sequenced input: peripheral blood. The receptors originated from a woman aged 40 to 50 with active or convalescent COVID-19.

V gene TRBV5-1 combines with J gene TRBJ2-3; possible D gene TRBD2, 6 bases. V was cut by 4 bases and J by 4 bases, with 13 bases left in between. This CDR3 has 14 residues. Looked up from germline, CDR1 is SGHRS and CDR2 is YFSETQ. CDR3: CASSQGLGPDTQYF. The CDR3 coding sequence is TGCGCCAGCAGCCAGGGACTCGGCCCAGATACGCAGTATTTT.

V usage is TRBV15 and J usage is TRBJ1-2; possibly TRBD1 for D (5 bases). The CDR3 length is 15 residues. Per the germline V gene, CDR1 is LNHNV and CDR2 is YYDKDF (reference sequence). Trimming removed 0 bases at V and 6 bases at J, with 14 bases between. The CDR3: CATSRDRQGPHGYTF. CDR3 coding DNA: TGTGCCACCAGCAGAGATCGTCAGGGTCCTCATGGCTACACCTTC.

The V gene is TRBV10-3, the J gene TRBJ2-3, with a tentative D call TRBD2 (6 bases). Trimming pared 6 bases from V and 2 bases from J, leaving 15 bases between. The V gene's germline CDR1 is ENHRY and CDR2 SYGVKD. The CDR3 consists of 15 residues. CDR3 nucleotide sequence: TGTGCCATCAGGGGTCTTAGCGGTGTCACAGATACGCAGTATTTT. Translation: CAIRGLSGVTDTQYF.

This clone came up many times. The rearrangement uses TRBV7-2 and TRBJ1-4; D call uncertain. From germline, CDR1 is SGHTA and CDR2 FQGNSA. V lost 2 bases and J 5 bases, leaving 3 bases between the germline ends. The CDR3 totals 12 residues. The CDR3 coding sequence is TGTGCCAGCAGCTTACCGAATGAAAAACTGTTTTTT. The encoded protein is CASSLPNEKLFF.

V gene TRBV6-5 combines with J gene TRBJ1-6; 10 nucleotides match TRBD1. CDR1 is MNHEY, CDR2 SVGAGI, per germline. This CDR3 region has 15 residues. With 6 bases clipped from V and 8 bases from J, the junction kept 7 bases outside the gene matches. Written as DNA, the CDR3 is TGTGCCAGCAGGCGACAGGGGGCGCGGGATTCACCCCTCCACTTT. Its protein is CASRRQGARDSPLHF.

The count of this clone is one. The genes are TRBV18 and TRBJ1-3; 7 bases agree with TRBD1. The CDR3 extends over 16 amino acids. Trimming at V came to 2 bases and at J to 0 bases, leaving 4 bases not matched to a gene. Germline assignment: CDR1 KGHSH and CDR2 LQKENI. The CDR3 sequence: CASSPGTVASGNTIYF. The CDR3, as DNA: TGTGCCAGCTCACCAGGGACAGTAGCCTCTGGAAACACCATATATTTT. The full variable domain, with the rest looked up from reference TRBV18 and TRBJ1-3, is NAGVMQNPRHLVRRRGQEARLRCSPMKGHSHVYWYRQLPEEGLKFMVYLQKENIIDESGMPKERFSAEFPKEGPSILRIQQVVRGDSAAYFCASSPGTVASGNTIYFGEGSWLTVV.

This chain uses TRBV7-6 with TRBJ1-1, with a possible D match to TRBD1 (5 bases). The germline V and J ends were trimmed by 2 bases and 1 base, with 11 bases remaining between them. The germline V gene encodes CDR1 SGHVS and CDR2 FNYEAQ. The CDR3 has 15 residues. The CDR3 is CASSLIPGSNTEAFF. In DNA, the CDR3 is TGTGCCAGCAGCTTAATCCCAGGGTCGAACACTGAAGCTTTCTTT. Complete variable domain (other parts from reference TRBV7-6 and TRBJ1-1): GAGVSQSPRYKVTKRGQDVALRCDPISGHVSLYWYRQALGQGPEFLTYFNYEAQQDKSGLPNDRFSAERPEGSISTLTIQRTEQRDSAMYRCASSLIPGSNTEAFFGQGTRLTVV.

This chain uses TRBV2 with TRBJ1-4, with no clear D. V lost 4 bases, J lost 6 bases, and 6 bases lay in between. There are 12 residues in the CDR3. Germline CDR1 SNHLY, CDR2 FYNNEI. This chain's CDR3 is CASSAIDEKLFF. CDR3 sequence (DNA): TGTGCCAGCAGTGCCATAGATGAAAAACTGTTTTTT.

This clone was seen more than once but under ten times. The CDR3, as DNA: TGTGCCAGCAGTTTAGACAGGGGTAGGGGCAATGAGCAGTTCTTC. Translated: CASSLDRGRGNEQFF. J is TRBJ2-1 and V is TRBV2, with 8 bases identical to TRBD1. The CDR3 consists of 15 residues. V shed 5 bases, J shed 6 bases, and the junction held 9 bases outside the gene matches. Germline values: CDR1 SNHLY, CDR2 FYNNEI.

The chain is built from TRBV29-1 and TRBJ2-1, with TRBD1 as a possible D gene (6 bases). Looked up from germline, CDR1 is SQVTM and CDR2 is ANQGSEA. The CDR3 has 14 amino acids. Trimming shortened V by 3 bases and J by 7 bases, and 16 bases separated the two germline ends. The chain's CDR3 is CSVDLHRDTNEQFF. The CDR3 DNA reads as TGCAGCGTTGATTTACACCGGGACACGAATGAGCAGTTCTTC.

The count of this clone is one. CDR3 in amino acids: CASSPRGQGNSGNTIYF. The CDR3 DNA reads as TGTGCCAGCTCACCACGGGGACAGGGGAACTCTGGAAACACCATATATTTT. The chain couples TRBV18 to TRBJ1-3, with 10 bases matching TRBD1. The CDR3 runs 17 residues. V dropped 1 base and J dropped 0; count of bases not matched to a gene: 3. The germline V gene has CDR1 KGHSH and CDR2 LQKENI.

V is TRBV29-1 and J is TRBJ1-1; 10 bases agree with TRBD1. The junction had 6 bases not matched to a gene; V was cut back by 6 bases and J by 2 bases. The CDR3 sequence is 14 residues long. The germline V gene has CDR1 SQVTM and CDR2 ANQGSEA. The CDR3: CSVPRDRGNTEAFF. The CDR3 DNA reads as TGCAGCGTCCCGCGGGACAGGGGAAACACTGAAGCTTTCTTT.

In its sample, this clone was seen a few times. This sequence joins TRBV9 and TRBJ2-2, with 10 bases lining up with TRBD1. The germline V gene has CDR1 SGDLS and CDR2 YYNGEE. V dropped 4 bases and J dropped 4; count of bases not matched to a gene: 7. This CDR3 is 16 amino acids long. The CDR3 spells CASSPRTGGSTGELFF. In nucleotides, the CDR3 is TGTGCCAGCAGCCCTAGGACAGGGGGAAGCACCGGGGAGCTGTTTTTT.

This clone was recorded only once. Other DNA variants within this sample encode the same CDR3. The chain couples TRBV29-1 to TRBJ1-2; the D gene is possibly TRBD1 (5 bases). CDR1 is SQVTM and CDR2 is ANQGSEA in the germline V gene. Trimming removed 4 bases at V and 5 bases at J, with 8 bases between. The CDR3 has 11 residues. DNA of the CDR3: TGCAGCGTTGTGGGGGGTTATGGCTACACCTTC. Its protein is CSVVGGYGYTF.

This clone occurred a few times. This chain joins TRBV7-3 and TRBJ2-1, with 12 bases lining up with TRBD2. The V gene's germline CDR1 is SGHTA and CDR2 FQGTGA. The CDR3 covers 15 residues. V gave up 5 bases and J gave up 9 bases; unmatched junction bases: 8. The CDR3 region is CASSPSGGAGSEQFF. CDR3 coding DNA: TGTGCCAGCAGCCCTAGCGGGGGGGCCGGTAGTGAGCAGTTCTTC.

On this clone itself: Other DNA sequences from this sample encode an identical CDR3 as well. The CDR3 loop reads CASSLAGSYNSPLHF. The CDR3 DNA follows: TGCGCCAGCAGCTTGGCGGGGTCTTATAATTCACCCCTCCACTTT. This chain connects TRBV5-1 to TRBJ1-6, with D unresolved. There are 15 residues in the CDR3. Per germline, CDR1 SGHRS and CDR2 YFSETQ. V lost 0 bases, J lost 4 bases, and 8 bases lay in between.

This chain links TRBV28 with TRBJ2-2; D is undetermined. Germline V gives CDR1 MDHEN, CDR2 SYDVKM. V was trimmed by 2 bases and J by 0 bases, leaving 7 bases between them. The CDR3 loop spans 15 amino acids. DNA of the CDR3: TGTGCCAGCAGTTTACGCCAGACGAACACCGGGGAGCTGTTTTTT. This gives the protein CASSLRQTNTGELFF.

The DNA of the CDR3 is TGTGCCAGCAGCCCTCTCTATACCGTGACTGAAGCTTTCTTT. This gives the protein CASSPLYTVTEAFF. The chain uses TRBV9 and TRBJ1-1, with D unclear. This CDR3 is 14 amino acids long. Per germline, CDR1 SGDLS and CDR2 YYNGEE. Trimming removed 4 bases at V and 5 bases at J, with 15 bases between.

As concerns this clone: One end of the junction varies from germline; a read error may be responsible. The chain carries TRBV5-1 and TRBJ2-3; 9 positions match TRBD2. The CDR3 totals 14 residues. Germline CDR1 SGHRS, CDR2 YFSETQ. The CDR3 DNA is TGCGCCAGCGGCTTGGAAGCGGGGGGAGATACGCAGTATTTT. This gives the protein CASGLEAGGDTQYF.

This chain connects TRBV24-1 to TRBJ2-3; tentatively, D is TRBD1 (6 bases). Trimming shortened V by 0 bases and J by 1 base, and 7 bases separated the two germline ends. The CDR3 sequence is 15 residues long. The germline CDR1 and CDR2 sequences are KGHDR and SFDVKD. The CDR3 DNA follows: TGTGCCACCAGTGATTTGGGGGGCGGCACAGATACGCAGTATTTT. This sequence encodes CATSDLGGGTDTQYF.

This clone appeared once. The rearrangement joins TRBV19 to TRBJ2-1, with 8 nucleotides matching TRBD2. The CDR3 is 15 residues long. Germline V gene lookup returns CDR1 LNHDA and CDR2 SQIVND (reference sequence). With V trimmed by 5 bases and J by 8 bases, 11 bases remained unmatched. The CDR3 region is CASSSQSGGFYEQFF. CDR3 DNA sequence: TGTGCCAGTAGTTCCCAAAGCGGGGGTTTCTATGAGCAGTTCTTC.

The rearrangement links TRBV13 to TRBJ2-3, with TRBD2 matching over 8 bases. V dropped 5 bases and J dropped 4; count of bases not matched to a gene: 8. Germline CDR1 and CDR2: PRHDT and FYEKMQ (reference sequence). This CDR3 comprises 15 residues. The CDR3, as DNA: TGTGCCAGCAGCACCAGACTAGCGATTTCAGATACGCAGTATTTT. It codes for CASSTRLAISDTQYF.

The gene calls are TRBV27 and TRBJ1-3; possibly TRBD1 for D (5 bases). The CDR3 runs 13 residues. The V gene's germline CDR1 is MNHEY and CDR2 SMNVEV (reference sequence). V lost 8 bases, J lost 4 bases, and 12 bases lay in between. As DNA, the CDR3 is TGTGCCAGCGGGGGGTTTGGGGGAAACACCATATATTTT. Amino acid sequence: CASGGFGGNTIYF.